This T cell receptor beta chain was obtained from a study of OX40 agonist ivuxolimab in advanced cancers. Overall study context: Patients undergoing dose escalation presented with hepatocellular carcinoma, melanoma, renal cell or head and neck cancer. Patients achieving partial responses numbered three: one hepatocellular carcinoma case and two cutaneous melanoma cases.

Repertoires were generated with immunoSEQ multiplex PCR, while TCRdb's copy carries only in-frame clones and drops some. The table includes roughly 84,000 clones, roughly 80% detected once. Germline V gene data show CDR1 as SGHTS and CDR2 as YDEGEE. There are 15 residues in the CDR3. V gave up 0 bases and J gave up 1 base, with 8 bases separating them. About this clone: Its antigen remains unidentified.

Study outcomes and limitations: In general, CD8+ T cells held more expanded clones than CD4+ did, on average.

The chain combines TRBV5-8 with TRBJ2-1; D might be TRBD1 (6 bases). The sequence was collected from an adult with an advanced solid tumor such as melanoma, head and neck, liver or kidney cancer. The sample consisted of CD4+ or CD8+ T cells sorted from blood, taken in a trial of the OX40 agonist ivuxolimab. CDR3 amino acids: CASSLGDTSYNEQFF. The CDR3 DNA reads as TGTGCCAGCAGCTTGGGGGACACATCCTACAATGAGCAGTTCTTC.